These T cell receptor beta chains were read from a single sample in a study of cytomegalovirus exposure and HLA in healthy donors. Profiled with immunoSEQ multiplex PCR; TCRdb holds only in-frame clones, not every one. The profile shows around 130,000 clones, approximately 81% of them singletons. The sequencing input was PBMCs. The receptors come from a woman aged 40 to 50 in good health and CMV-seronegative. The CDR3 runs from the conserved cysteine through the conserved F or W. The order of the fields is D gene, V gene, J gene, clone size, CDR3 DNA, CDR3 protein. D genes are given only for firm matches. A clone size is listed for some rows: how often the clone was seen (once, few, many), or a class if it is expanded.

D gene: TRBD1
V gene: TRBV4-1
J gene: TRBJ1-6
clone size: NA
CDR3 DNA: TGCGCCAGCAGCCAAGCCGGGACAGGGGTTCCACCCCTCCACTTT
CDR3 protein: CASSQAGTGVPPLHF

D gene: NA
V gene: TRBV5-4
J gene: TRBJ2-2
clone size: NA
CDR3 DNA: TGTGCCAGCAGCTTGGGCCAGGGAACCTACACCGGGGAGCTGTTTTTT
CDR3 protein: CASSLGQGTYTGELFF

D gene: TRBD1
V gene: TRBV18
J gene: TRBJ1-4
clone size: once
CDR3 DNA: TGTGCCAGCTCACCGGTGACAGGGAATGAAAAACTGTTTTTT
CDR3 protein: CASSPVTGNEKLFF

D gene: NA
V gene: TRBV30
J gene: TRBJ1-1
clone size: NA
CDR3 DNA: TGTGCCTGGAGTGTGGGGAGGGTTTATAACACTGAAGCTTTCTTT
CDR3 protein: CAWSVGRVYNTEAFF

D gene: TRBD1
V gene: TRBV29-1
J gene: TRBJ1-2
clone size: NA
CDR3 DNA: TGCAGCGGGGACAGGGTAGATGGCTACACCTTC
CDR3 protein: CSGDRVDGYTF

D gene: NA
V gene: TRBV7-9
J gene: TRBJ2-1
clone size: NA
CDR3 DNA: TGTGCCAGCAGCGAACTAGTGTCCTACAATGAGCAGTTCTTC
CDR3 protein: CASSELVSYNEQFF

D gene: TRBD2
V gene: TRBV10-3
J gene: TRBJ2-1
clone size: NA
CDR3 DNA: TGTGCCATCAGCTCTAGCGGGAGTGTAGATGAGCAGTTCTTC
CDR3 protein: CAISSSGSVDEQFF

D gene: NA
V gene: TRBV20-1
J gene: TRBJ1-1
clone size: NA
CDR3 DNA: TGTAACTGTAAAAACACTGAAGCTTTCTTT
CDR3 protein: CNCKNTEAFF

D gene: NA
V gene: TRBV19
J gene: TRBJ2-3
clone size: NA
CDR3 DNA: TGTGCCAGTAGTATCCGGACTGGGCACACTACAGATACGCAGTATTTT
CDR3 protein: CASSIRTGHTTDTQYF

D gene: TRBD1
V gene: TRBV18
J gene: TRBJ1-4
clone size: NA
CDR3 DNA: TGTGCCAGCTCACCGAGTGGACAGGGGTCGGGTGAAAAACTGTTTTTT
CDR3 protein: CASSPSGQGSGEKLFF

D gene: NA
V gene: TRBV7-3
J gene: TRBJ1-1
clone size: few
CDR3 DNA: TGTGCCAGCAGCCCCCGTACGGACACTGAAGCTTTCTTT
CDR3 protein: CASSPRTDTEAFF

D gene: TRBD2
V gene: TRBV28
J gene: TRBJ2-7
clone size: NA
CDR3 DNA: TGTGCCAGCAGTTTGAGATCCGTAGCGGGACTCACTCGGGAGCAGTACTTC
CDR3 protein: CASSLRSVAGLTREQYF

D gene: NA
V gene: TRBV6-1
J gene: TRBJ1-6
clone size: NA
CDR3 DNA: TGTGCCACCCACGGGACACTCTATAATTCACCCCTCCACTTT
CDR3 protein: CATHGTLYNSPLHF

D gene: TRBD1
V gene: TRBV27
J gene: TRBJ2-7
clone size: NA
CDR3 DNA: TGTGCCACCAAGGACGATCAAACAGGGGGCGCGTCCTACGAGCAGTACTTC
CDR3 protein: CATKDDQTGGASYEQYF

D gene: TRBD2
V gene: TRBV7-9
J gene: TRBJ2-5
clone size: NA
CDR3 DNA: TGTGCCAGCAACCCTCTAGCGGGGCCCCAAGAGACCCAGTACTTC
CDR3 protein: CASNPLAGPQETQYF

D gene: NA
V gene: TRBV7-9
J gene: TRBJ1-3
clone size: NA
CDR3 DNA: TGTGCCAGCAGCTTAGCCGGCTCGGGGAACACCATATATTTT
CDR3 protein: CASSLAGSGNTIYF

D gene: NA
V gene: TRBV14
J gene: TRBJ1-2
clone size: NA
CDR3 DNA: TGTGCCAGCAGCCAAGCCCAGGGTATAGCCAACTATGGCTACACCTTC
CDR3 protein: CASSQAQGIANYGYTF

D gene: TRBD1
V gene: TRBV27
J gene: TRBJ1-2
clone size: NA
CDR3 DNA: TGTGCCAGCAGTTTATCGGGCAGGGGGCCAGGTGGCTACACCTTC
CDR3 protein: CASSLSGRGPGGYTF

D gene: NA
V gene: TRBV18
J gene: TRBJ2-3
clone size: few
CDR3 DNA: TGTGCCAGCTCACCACCGTCGAGTAATACGCAGTATTTT
CDR3 protein: CASSPPSSNTQYF

D gene: NA
V gene: TRBV5-1
J gene: TRBJ1-2
clone size: NA
CDR3 DNA: TGCGCCAGCAGCGTCGGCGGGGGATTCGATGGCTACACCTTC
CDR3 protein: CASSVGGGFDGYTF